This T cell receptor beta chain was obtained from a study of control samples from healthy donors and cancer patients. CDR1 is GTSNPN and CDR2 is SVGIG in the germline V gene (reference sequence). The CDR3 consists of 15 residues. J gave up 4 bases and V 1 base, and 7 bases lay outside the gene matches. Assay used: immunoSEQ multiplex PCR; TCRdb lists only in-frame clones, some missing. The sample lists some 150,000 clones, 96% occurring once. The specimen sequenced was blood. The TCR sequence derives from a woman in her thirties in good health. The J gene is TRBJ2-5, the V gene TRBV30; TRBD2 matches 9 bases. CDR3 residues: CAWSDVSGSGETQYF. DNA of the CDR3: TGTGCCTGGAGTGATGTTAGCGGGAGTGGAGAGACCCAGTACTTC.